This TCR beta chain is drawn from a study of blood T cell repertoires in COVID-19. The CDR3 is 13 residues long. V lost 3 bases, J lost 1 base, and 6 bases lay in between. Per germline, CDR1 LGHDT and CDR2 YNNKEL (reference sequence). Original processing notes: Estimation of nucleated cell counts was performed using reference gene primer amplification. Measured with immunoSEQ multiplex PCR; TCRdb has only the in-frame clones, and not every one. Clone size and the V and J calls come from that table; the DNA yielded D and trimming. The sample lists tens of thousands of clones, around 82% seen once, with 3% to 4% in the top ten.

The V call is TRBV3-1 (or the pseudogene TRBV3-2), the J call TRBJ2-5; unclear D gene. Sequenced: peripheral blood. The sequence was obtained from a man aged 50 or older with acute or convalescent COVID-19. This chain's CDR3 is CASSQAVQETQYF. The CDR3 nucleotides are TGTGCCAGCAGCCAGGCGGTCCAAGAGACCCAGTACTTC.